Listed here are 20 T cell receptor beta chains from one sample, sequenced in a study of low-dose radiotherapy and immunotherapy resistance in tumors. TRAV and TRBV primers primed cDNA for both TCRalpha and TCRbeta. TCR amplification ran approximately 20 PCR cycles using constant-region and V-primer adapter primers. TCRdb used MiXCR to reprocess the reads, holding one entry per CDR3 protein. The top ten hold about 12% of the sample, which has 6,000 to 6,500 distinct CDR3 sequences, 60% to 75% seen once. The source of these receptors is a human donor with advanced metastatic prostate, ovarian, gallbladder or colorectal cancer (not recorded which). This table probably holds off-target reads from a library built for another chain.

The rearrangement uses TRBV28 and TRBJ2-7; 9 bases are shared with TRBD1. The CDR3 is made up of 16 amino acids. After removal of 3 bases from V and 4 bases from J, the junction contained 10 bases not matched to a gene. The germline V gene has CDR1 MDHEN and CDR2 SYDVKM. Written as DNA, the CDR3 is TGTGCCAGCAGTTTGCCTGGGACAGGGCGCTCTTACGAGCAGTACTTC. Amino acid sequence: CASSLPGTGRSYEQYF.

V gene TRBV11-1 combines with J gene TRBJ2-3; D might be TRBD1 (5 bases). The CDR3 length is 12 residues. Germline CDR1 SGHAT, CDR2 FQDESV (reference sequence). The V end lost 5 bases, the J end lost 3 bases, and 6 bases lay between the germline ends. CDR3 sequence: CASSQGTDTQYF. The CDR3 nucleotides are TGTGCCAGCAGCCAGGGTACAGATACGCAGTATTTT.

The J gene is TRBJ2-7, the V gene TRBV13, with D unclear. This CDR3 contains 15 residues. Per the germline V gene, CDR1 is PRHDT and CDR2 is FYEKMQ (reference sequence). Trimming left V 6 bases short and J 0 bases short, with 15 bases between. The chain's CDR3 is CASRAYLESSYEQYF. In DNA, the CDR3 is TGTGCCAGCAGAGCTTATTTGGAGAGCTCCTACGAGCAGTACTTC.

This clonotype was counted between two and nine times. This chain connects TRBV28 to TRBJ1-4; TRBD1 might be the D (5 bases). Germline-derived CDR1 and CDR2 are MDHEN and SYDVKM. V was shortened by 11 bases and J by 0 bases, with 10 bases between the two germline ends. This CDR3 is 13 amino acids long. CDR3 DNA sequence: TGTGCCGGGCAAGGGGCAACTAATGAAAAACTGTTTTTT. Its translation: CAGQGATNEKLFF.

The chain is built from TRBV10-3 and TRBJ1-5; no reliable D call. V was clipped by 4 bases and J by 0 bases, with 10 bases between them. Germline lookup yields CDR1 ENHRY and CDR2 SYGVKD. The length of the CDR3 is 15 residues. The CDR3 nucleotides read TGTGCCATCAGTGGGGAGAAATATAGCAATCAGCCCCAGCATTTT. Its translation: CAISGEKYSNQPQHF.

J is TRBJ2-2 and V is TRBV9, with D possibly TRBD2 on 7 matching bases. Germline CDR1 reads SGDLS; CDR2 reads YYNGEE. This CDR3 has 15 residues. Trimming cost V 0 bases and J 5 bases, with 11 bases left between them. CDR3 sequence reads: CASSVGGGATGELFF. CDR3 DNA: TGTGCCAGCAGCGTAGGAGGGGGGGCGACCGGGGAGCTGTTTTTT.

The rearrangement uses TRBV11-3 and TRBJ2-7; D unclear. The V and J ends lost 5 bases and 2 bases respectively, with 13 bases between them. The germline V gene encodes CDR1 SGHNT and CDR2 YENEEA. The CDR3 runs 14 residues. The CDR3 loop reads CASSQYHGPYEQYF. For the CDR3, the DNA is TGTGCCAGCAGCCAATACCATGGCCCCTACGAGCAGTACTTC.

The chain recombines TRBV28 with TRBJ2-3; D may be TRBD1 or TRBD2 (5 bases each). V was cut by 11 bases and J by 5 bases, with 14 bases left in between. The CDR3 sequence is 12 residues long. Per germline, CDR1 MDHEN and CDR2 SYDVKM. CDR3 nucleotide sequence: TGTGCCGCGGGTGGGGGATTAGATACGCAGTATTTT. Its translation is CAAGGGLDTQYF.

The chain employs TRBV18 and TRBJ2-2; 7 bases line up with TRBD1. J lost 5 bases, V lost 1 base, and 4 bases had no gene match. The CDR3 has 15 residues. In germline, CDR1 is KGHSH, CDR2 LQKENI. CDR3 DNA sequence: TGTGCCAGCTCACCACAGGGGGCCGAAACCGGGGAGCTGTTTTTT. Its translation is CASSPQGAETGELFF.

This chain links TRBV6-5 with TRBJ1-5; no definite D call. Germline CDR1 MNHEY, CDR2 SVGAGI. Trimming removed 5 bases at V and 0 bases at J, with 14 bases between. This CDR3 contains 16 residues. The CDR3 protein is CASSGPEGLSNQPQHF. CDR3 sequence (DNA): TGTGCCAGCAGTGGGCCCGAGGGTCTTAGCAATCAGCCCCAGCATTTT.

The chain combines TRBV19 with TRBJ1-2; weak D call: TRBD1 (5 bases). Trimming shortened V by 5 bases and J by 5 bases, and 18 bases separated the two germline ends. The germline CDR1 and CDR2 sequences are LNHDA and SQIVND (reference sequence). The CDR3 has 15 residues. This chain's CDR3 is CASSGSGLSYYGYTF. The CDR3 coding sequence is TGTGCCAGTAGTGGATCGGGACTTTCTTATTATGGCTACACCTTC.

This sequence joins TRBV28 and TRBJ2-7, with D possibly TRBD1 on 5 matching bases. This CDR3 comprises 16 residues. V was pared by 8 bases and J by 6 bases, with 26 bases between. In germline, CDR1 is MDHEN, CDR2 SYDVKM. CDR3 sequence reads: CASHRPPETLTVEQYF. The CDR3 coding sequence is TGTGCCAGCCACAGGCCCCCGGAGACCTTAACGGTCGAGCAGTACTTC.

The chain carries TRBV6-2 or TRBV6-3 and TRBJ1-1, with 10 bases that match TRBD1. V lost 5 bases, J lost 1 base, and 7 bases stayed unmatched. Germline CDR1 MNHEY, CDR2 SVGEGT. CDR3 length equals 16 residues. The chain's CDR3 is CASSGDRGRGNTEAFF. In DNA form, the CDR3 reads TGTGCCAGCAGTGGGGACAGGGGAAGGGGGAACACTGAAGCTTTCTTT.

The chain is built from TRBV6-2 or TRBV6-3 and TRBJ2-4; 7 bases align to TRBD1. CDR3 size: 13 residues. J was trimmed by 6 bases and V by 6 bases; bases with no gene match: 5. The germline V gene encodes CDR1 MNHEY and CDR2 SVGEGT. The CDR3: CASRGTALNIQYF. In DNA, the CDR3 is TGTGCCAGCAGGGGGACAGCCTTAAACATTCAGTACTTC.

There are a few counts of this clonotype. V is TRBV6-4 and J is TRBJ2-2, with 9 bases fitting TRBD1. The V and J ends lost 6 bases and 3 bases, in that order; junction bases with no gene match: 2. CDR1 is MRHNA, CDR2 SNTAGT, per germline. This CDR3 is built from 14 residues. The CDR3 DNA sequence: TGTGCCAGCAGACGGACAGGGGACACCGGGGAGCTGTTTTTT. Protein sequence: CASRRTGDTGELFF.

V gene TRBV29-1 combines with J gene TRBJ1-1; D is unresolved. The germline V gene encodes CDR1 SQVTM and CDR2 ANQGSEA. The CDR3 sequence is 12 residues long. The V end was cut by 7 bases, the J end by 0 bases, with 9 bases between. CDR3 nucleotides: TGCAGCGCCGGCACTATGAACACTGAAGCTTTCTTT. Its translation is CSAGTMNTEAFF.

The V and J genes are TRBV10-3 and TRBJ2-2; D could derive from TRBD1 or TRBD2 (5 bases each). The germline V and J ends were trimmed by 10 bases and 6 bases, with 18 bases remaining between them. Germline V gene data show CDR1 as ENHRY and CDR2 as SYGVKD. CDR3 length equals 14 residues. The CDR3 nucleotides are TGTGCCACCCGGGACCAAAGACCCTCCGGGGAGCTGTTTTTT. Translated: CATRDQRPSGELFF.

This clonotype came up a few times. CDR3 residues: CASSPTSGKETQYF. The DNA of the CDR3 is TGTGCCAGCAGCCCGACTAGCGGAAAAGAGACCCAGTACTTC. The chain is built from TRBV9 and TRBJ2-5; 9 bases fit TRBD2. This CDR3 contains 14 residues. Trimming cost V 4 bases and J 3 bases; bases outside gene matches: 4. The germline V gene encodes CDR1 SGDLS and CDR2 YYNGEE.

The rearrangement joins TRBV2 to TRBJ2-1, with 8 positions matching TRBD2. The CDR3 consists of 14 residues. Germline values: CDR1 SNHLY, CDR2 FYNNEI. Trimming took 2 bases from V and 10 from J; bases not matched to a gene: 7. The chain's CDR3 is CASSETSGSGEQFF. CDR3 nucleotides: TGTGCCAGCAGTGAAACTAGCGGCTCGGGCGAGCAGTTCTTC. Supplemented by reference TRBV2 and TRBJ2-1, the full variable domain reads EPEVTQTPSHQVTQMGQEVILRCVPISNHLYFYWYRQILGQKVEFLVSFYNNEISEKSEIFDDQFSVERPDGSNFTLKIRSTKLEDSAMYFCASSETSGSGEQFFGPGTRLTVL.

This clonotype turned up a few times. The gene calls are TRBV6-2 or TRBV6-3 and TRBJ1-4; D is perhaps TRBD1 (5 bases). The CDR3 is 17 amino acids. Germline CDR1 MNHEY, CDR2 SVGEGT. The V gene lost 5 bases and the J gene lost 0 bases, with 16 bases spanning the gap. The chain's CDR3 is CASSEGTKGATNEKLFF. The CDR3 region has the DNA TGTGCCAGCAGTGAAGGGACGAAAGGGGCAACTAATGAAAAACTGTTTTTT.